Following are 16 T cell receptor beta chains from one sample sequenced in a study of early T cells in non-severe SARS-CoV-2 infection. A single record per CDR3 protein comes from TCRdb applying MiXCR to the 5' RACE reads. The table includes tens of thousands of distinct CDR3 sequences, about 12% detected once. The sequenced sample was whole blood, obtained at baseline. These receptors originate from an adult who was a healthcare worker with PCR-confirmed SARS-CoV-2 infection or an uninfected control (not recorded which).

The V and J genes are TRBV6-5 and TRBJ2-7; 8 bases fit TRBD1. The CDR3 covers 15 residues. Germline V gene lookup returns CDR1 MNHEY and CDR2 SVGAGI. The J segment lost 5 bases and the V segment lost 2 bases, leaving 8 bases of the junction unmatched. The chain's CDR3 is CASSYTPGQGHEQYF. CDR3 nucleotide sequence: TGTGCCAGCAGTTACACACCTGGACAGGGCCACGAGCAGTACTTC.

This clonotype was picked up many times. This rearrangement joins TRBV14 to TRBJ1-1; TRBD1 is a possible D gene (5 bases). The ends were cut back, 3 bases at V and 0 bases at J, with 8 bases in the middle. The CDR3 has 14 residues. CDR1 SGHDN and CDR2 FVKESK come from the germline V gene. CDR3 bases: TGTGCCAGCAGCCACTCAGGGTTGAACACTGAAGCTTTCTTT. Residues: CASSHSGLNTEAFF.

This clonotype has a handful of counts. The chain joins TRBV6-1 to TRBJ1-5; weak D call: TRBD1 (5 bases). The germline CDR1 and CDR2 sequences are MNHNS and SASEGT. V gave up 0 bases and J gave up 3 bases, with 9 bases separating them. The CDR3 length is 15 residues. Written as DNA, the CDR3 is TGTGCCAGCAGTGAAGCGGGAGGGGTCAATCAGCCCCAGCATTTT. Translated: CASSEAGGVNQPQHF.

The chain employs TRBV7-8 and TRBJ2-1; TRBD2 agrees at 8 bases. Germline V CDR1 and CDR2: SGHVS, FQNEAQ. This CDR3 contains 14 residues. The V segment lost 1 base and the J segment 7 bases; nucleotides outside the gene matches: 3. This chain's CDR3 is CASSLEGTRNEQFF. The CDR3 DNA follows: TGTGCCAGCAGCTTAGAAGGGACTAGAAATGAGCAGTTCTTC.

This clonotype was picked up many times. This chain connects TRBV7-3 to TRBJ2-1, with D perhaps TRBD1 (5 bases). Per germline, CDR1 SGHTA and CDR2 FQGTGA. CDR3 size: 15 residues. Trimming left V 5 bases short and J 2 bases short, with 13 bases between. In nucleotides, the CDR3 is TGTGCCAGCAGCCCACCTGGGGCAGCCTACAATGAGCAGTTCTTC. Its translation is CASSPPGAAYNEQFF.

This chain uses TRBV6-1 with TRBJ2-3, with a weak D call TRBD2 (7 bases). CDR3 length: 15 amino acids. From germline, CDR1 is MNHNS and CDR2 SASEGT. Trimming pared 6 bases from V and 4 bases from J, leaving 17 bases between. The CDR3 DNA sequence: TGTGCCAGCAGCCCCTTGAGGGGGGGCTCAGATACGCAGTATTTT. It is translated as CASSPLRGGSDTQYF.

This clonotype has a count of ten or more. The CDR3 reads CASSPPGLFSGTDTQYF. The CDR3 DNA is TGCGCCAGCAGCCCTCCCGGCTTGTTCTCAGGCACAGATACGCAGTATTTT. V and J are TRBV5-1 and TRBJ2-3; D gene uncertain. The length of the CDR3 is 17 residues. Trimming stripped 4 bases from V and 1 base from J, with 19 bases between. In germline, CDR1 is SGHRS, CDR2 YFSETQ.

This clonotype showed up many times. Written as DNA, the CDR3 is TGTGCCAGCAGCTCCTACCCGGCGGGGACCCAGCATTTT. Encoded protein: CASSSYPAGTQHF. The gene calls are TRBV5-6 and TRBJ1-5; no reliable D call. Germline V gene sequence: CDR1 SGHDT, CDR2 YYEEEE. The CDR3 is 13 residues long. V lost 3 bases and J 11 bases, leaving 15 bases between the germline ends. The variable domain in full, with the rest retrieved from reference TRBV5-6 and TRBJ1-5, is DAGVTQSPTHLIKTRGQQVTLRCSPKSGHDTVSWYQQALGQGPQFIFQYYEEEERQRGNFPDRFSGHQFPNYSSELNVNALLLGDSALYLCASSSYPAGTQHFGDGTRLSIL.

The gene calls are TRBV29-1 and TRBJ2-5; a possible D gene is TRBD2 (6 bases). CDR3 length: 12 residues. Germline CDR1 reads SQVTM; CDR2 reads ANQGSEA. Trimming took 6 bases from V and 1 from J, leaving 9 bases between them. The CDR3 protein is CSVGTGQETQYF. In DNA form, the CDR3 reads TGCAGCGTCGGGACTGGCCAAGAGACCCAGTACTTC.

This clonotype was seen only a few times. This rearrangement joins TRBV5-1 to TRBJ1-5; D not certain. The CDR3 is 13 amino acids. V dropped 0 bases and J dropped 5 bases, with 6 bases sitting between them. Germline lookup yields CDR1 SGHRS and CDR2 YFSETQ. CDR3 residues: CASSLATDQPQHF. Written as DNA, the CDR3 is TGCGCCAGCAGCTTGGCCACAGATCAGCCCCAGCATTTT.

This clonotype was counted between two and nine times. The J gene is TRBJ1-3, the V gene TRBV7-6, with 7 positions matching TRBD1. V lost 0 bases to trimming and J lost 4 bases; unmatched junction nucleotides: 6. The CDR3 sequence is 16 residues long. Germline V gene sequence: CDR1 SGHVS, CDR2 FNYEAQ. The CDR3 reads CASSLAPTGIGNTIYF. Here the CDR3 DNA reads TGTGCCAGCAGCTTAGCTCCGACAGGGATAGGAAACACCATATATTTT.

A note on this clonotype: Germline and junction disagree at one end, which may indicate a read error. The V gene is TRBV7-8, the J gene TRBJ2-3, with 7 bases identical to TRBD1. There are 16 residues in the CDR3. Germline assignment: CDR1 SGHVS and CDR2 FQNEAQ. The CDR3 protein is CASSVDRAISTDSQYF. The CDR3 DNA reads TGTGCCAGCAGCGTAGACAGGGCCATTTCCACAGATTCGCAGTATTTT.

This chain links TRBV5-6 with TRBJ1-4; no clear D. Germline V gene lookup returns CDR1 SGHDT and CDR2 YYEEEE. CDR3 size: 15 residues. The V gene lost 3 bases and the J gene lost 8 bases, with 17 bases spanning the gap. CDR3: CASSSWMNPREKLFF. CDR3 DNA: TGTGCCAGCAGCTCGTGGATGAACCCGAGGGAAAAACTGTTTTTT.

The rearrangement links TRBV18 to TRBJ1-2; a possible D gene is TRBD1 (5 bases). Between the trimmed V and J ends, which lost 2 bases and 6 bases, there was a span of 22 bases. CDR3 length equals 17 residues. CDR1 and CDR2 from the germline V gene are KGHSH and LQKENI. CDR3 in amino acids: CASSPFGQGLGPHGYTF. The CDR3 DNA sequence: TGTGCCAGCTCACCATTCGGGCAGGGCTTAGGCCCTCATGGCTACACCTTC.

This clonotype was detected only a few times. The V and J genes are TRBV9 and TRBJ1-3; D remains ambiguous. CDR1 is SGDLS and CDR2 is YYNGEE in the germline V gene. The CDR3 runs to 14 residues. With 0 bases removed from V and 0 bases from J, the gap between germline ends came to 4 bases. DNA for the CDR3: TGTGCCAGCAGCGTAGCCGGCTCTGGAAACACCATATATTTT. Residues: CASSVAGSGNTIYF.

The chain employs TRBV28 and TRBJ2-7; D is perhaps TRBD1 or TRBD2 (5 bases each). The CDR3 extends over 15 amino acids. The germline V and J ends were trimmed by 5 bases and 1 base, with 15 bases remaining between them. Germline assignment: CDR1 MDHEN and CDR2 SYDVKM. This chain's CDR3 is CASSQYRDGSYEQYF. The CDR3 nucleotides read TGTGCCAGCAGTCAGTACCGGGACGGTTCCTACGAGCAGTACTTC.